Following are 12 T cell receptor beta chains from one sample sequenced in a study of T cell repertoires in cytomegalovirus infection. One entry per CDR3 protein, called by TCRdb with MiXCR from the reads. The sample yields 510,000 or so distinct CDR3 sequences, about a quarter seen once. The source material was PBMCs. These receptors all stem from a human donor in good health (CMV status not recorded). Some clones in this sample may be carry-over from other donors' samples.

V and J are TRBV5-1 and TRBJ2-1, with 9 bases that match TRBD1. The CDR3 is 14 amino acids. The germline V gene encodes CDR1 SGHRS and CDR2 YFSETQ. The V gene end was trimmed by 4 bases and the J gene end by 7 bases; junction bases not matched to a gene: 6. CDR3 sequence reads: CASSPGQGINEQFF. The CDR3 DNA sequence: TGCGCCAGCAGCCCAGGACAGGGGATTAATGAGCAGTTCTTC.

Of note for this clonotype: One end of the junction does not line up with germline, which may come from a read error. The chain joins TRBV5-4 to TRBJ2-3; TRBD2 agrees at 8 bases. The CDR3 sequence is 18 residues long. Germline assignment: CDR1 SGHNT and CDR2 YYREEE (reference sequence). The CDR3 here is CASTLEPGREGGTDTQYF. CDR3 in DNA: TGTGCCAGCACCTTGGAACCCGGCCGGGAGGGGGGCACAGATACGCAGTATTTT. Variable domain in full (rest from reference TRBV5-4 and TRBJ2-3): ETGVTQSPTHLIKTRGQQVTLRCSSQSGHNTVSWYQQALGQGPQFIFQYYREEENGRGNFPPRFSGLQFPNYSSELNVNALELDDSALYLCASTLEPGREGGTDTQYFGPGTRLTVL.

This clonotype has a handful of counts. This chain uses TRBV15 with TRBJ2-7; D call uncertain. Germline V gene sequence: CDR1 LNHNV, CDR2 YYDKDF (reference sequence). This CDR3 comprises 13 residues. V was trimmed by 0 bases and J by 5 bases, leaving 8 bases between them. The DNA for the CDR3 is TGTGCCACCAGCAGAGAAAAGTGCGACGAGCAGTACGTC. Encoded protein: CATSREKCDEQYV.

This clonotype has only a few counts. This chain links TRBV12-3 or TRBV12-4 with TRBJ2-5; 8 bases fit TRBD2. The CDR3 has 13 amino acids. V shed 2 bases, J shed 5 bases, and the junction held 1 base outside the gene matches. CDR3 protein: CASSLPSGETQYF. The CDR3 DNA is TGTGCCAGCAGTTTACCTAGCGGGGAGACCCAGTACTTC.

The table lists this clonotype with many counts. The chain recombines TRBV7-2 with TRBJ2-3; 10 bases agree with TRBD2. The CDR3 loop spans 13 amino acids. Germline V gene data show CDR1 as SGHTA and CDR2 as FQGNSA. Trimming took 5 bases from V and 12 from J; bases not matched to a gene: 8. DNA for the CDR3: TGTGCCAGCAGCCCAGGGGGGACTAGCGTTCAGTATTTT. It codes for CASSPGGTSVQYF.

For the CDR3, the DNA is TGTGCCAGCAGTTACGAAGGCGGGTACCAAGAGACCCAGTACTTC. Encoded protein: CASSYEGGYQETQYF. The J gene is TRBJ2-5, the V gene TRBV6-2 or TRBV6-3; possibly TRBD2 for D (5 bases). The CDR3 has 15 residues. V was shortened by 2 bases and J by 0 bases, with 10 bases between the two germline ends. Germline V gene sequence: CDR1 MNHEY, CDR2 SVGEGT.

The chain uses TRBV2 and TRBJ2-5, with D tentatively TRBD2 (7 bases). The CDR3 length is 13 residues. Trimming removed 4 bases at V and 5 bases at J, with 11 bases between. Germline V gene sequence: CDR1 SNHLY, CDR2 FYNNEI. Here the CDR3 DNA reads TGTGCCAGCAGTGGGGGGGGCTGGGAGACCCAGTACTTC. It encodes CASSGGGWETQYF.

The chain employs TRBV4-1 and TRBJ2-5; tentative D call: TRBD2 (6 bases). V gave up 4 bases and J gave up 3 bases, with 15 bases separating them. Germline CDR1 is MGHRA and CDR2 is YSYEKL. This CDR3 has 15 amino acids. The CDR3, as DNA: TGCGCCAGCAGCCTGGCCGGGACTTGGAAAGAGACCCAGTACTTC. This gives the protein CASSLAGTWKETQYF.

This clonotype was counted only a few times. V and J are TRBV10-3 and TRBJ1-5; maybe TRBD1 (6 bases). From germline, CDR1 is ENHRY and CDR2 SYGVKD. V gave up 4 bases and J gave up 0 bases, with 10 bases separating them. The CDR3 loop spans 15 amino acids. CDR3 bases: TGTGCCATCAGTGCAGGGACATATAGCAATCAGCCCCAGCATTTT. Amino acid sequence: CAISAGTYSNQPQHF.

The CDR3, as DNA: TGTGCTAGTGGTCCTACGGACAGGGGGCAGGGTAGCTACACCTTC. It encodes CASGPTDRGQGSYTF. This chain joins TRBV12-5 and TRBJ1-2; 11 nucleotides match TRBD1. Germline V lookup: CDR1 LGHNT, CDR2 FRNRAP. This CDR3 has 15 residues. V lost 5 bases to trimming and J lost 9 bases; unmatched junction nucleotides: 11.

The genes are TRBV4-1 and TRBJ2-7; 15 bases match TRBD2. V trimming: 4 bases; J trimming: 0 bases; junction bases outside the gene matches: 13. The germline gives CDR1 MGHRA, CDR2 YSYEKL. The CDR3 covers 20 residues. In DNA, the CDR3 is TGCGCCAGCAGCCGAGATCAAGGACTAGCGGGAGGGCGTATCTCCTACGAGCAGTACTTC. As protein: CASSRDQGLAGGRISYEQYF.

This chain links TRBV3-1 with TRBJ1-1; D is uncertain. The CDR3 extends over 13 amino acids. Trimming left V 4 bases short and J 3 bases short, with 9 bases between. The germline CDR1 and CDR2 sequences are LGHDT and YNNKEL (reference sequence). The CDR3 bases are TGTGCCAGCAGCCTCCCCCCCTACACTGAAGCTTTCTTT. As protein: CASSLPPYTEAFF.